These 27 T cell receptor beta chains were sequenced from one sample in a study of T-cell reconstitution after alpha-beta-depleted transplantation in children. Unique molecular identifiers featured in how the TCRbeta library was prepared. TCRdb processed the PCR reads anew with MiXCR; each CDR3 protein has one entry. The table records 200,000 to 250,000 distinct CDR3 sequences, around 8% of them present only once. This specimen was PBMCs, mostly from graft donor cells, taken 180 days after TCRalphabeta/CD19-depleted stem cell transplant. The origin of the receptors is a male patient younger than 18 who had a stem cell transplant for acute lymphoblastic leukemia, so the T cells may come from the graft donor.

This clonotype was observed at least ten times. The CDR3 sequence is CASSVDPSSYNEQFF. As DNA, the CDR3 is TGTGCCAGCAGCGTAGATCCCAGCTCCTACAATGAGCAGTTCTTC. The chain joins TRBV9 to TRBJ2-1; no clear D. V lost 0 bases and J lost 0, with 7 bases in between. The CDR3 runs 15 residues. In germline, CDR1 is SGDLS, CDR2 YYNGEE.

This clonotype was seen ten or more times. The chain combines TRBV7-9 with TRBJ2-2; TRBD1 aligns across 7 bases. The V gene end was trimmed by 5 bases and the J gene end by 6 bases; junction bases not matched to a gene: 6. Per the germline V gene, CDR1 is SEHNR and CDR2 is FQNEAQ (reference sequence). CDR3 length: 14 amino acids. The CDR3 is CASSTSQGAGELFF. The DNA of the CDR3 is TGTGCCAGCAGCACCAGCCAGGGGGCCGGGGAGCTGTTTTTT. Full variable domain (missing parts from reference TRBV7-9 and TRBJ2-2): DTGVSQNPRHKITKRGQNVTFRCDPISEHNRLYWYRQTLGQGPEFLTYFQNEAQLEKSRLLSDRFSAERPKGSFSTLEIQRTEQGDSAMYLCASSTSQGAGELFFGEGSRLTVL.

This clonotype was detected ten times or more. V usage is TRBV7-2 and J usage is TRBJ2-7; D is uncertain. Germline lookup yields CDR1 SGHTA and CDR2 FQGNSA. The CDR3 spans 14 residues. The ends were cut back, 2 bases at V and 3 bases at J, with 11 bases in the middle. CDR3 bases: TGTGCCAGCAGCTTAATCAGGAATGTCTACGAGCAGTACTTC. Protein sequence: CASSLIRNVYEQYF.

This clonotype was observed many times. This chain uses TRBV11-2 with TRBJ1-4, with 7 bases fitting TRBD1. CDR3 length: 17 residues. Losses at the gene ends were 3 bases for V and 0 bases for J; bases not matched to a gene: 7. Germline V gene data show CDR1 as SGHAT and CDR2 as FQNNGV. The CDR3 loop is CASSFVRGPSTNEKLFF. Here the CDR3 DNA reads TGTGCCAGCAGCTTTGTGAGGGGGCCATCAACTAATGAAAAACTGTTTTTT. The full variable domain, with the rest looked up from reference TRBV11-2 and TRBJ1-4, is EAGVAQSPRYKIIEKRQSVAFWCNPISGHATLYWYQQILGQGPKLLIQFQNNGVVDDSQLPKDRFSAERLKGVDSTLKIQPAKLEDSAVYLCASSFVRGPSTNEKLFFGSGTQLSVL.

This chain joins TRBV13 and TRBJ2-7; TRBD1 agrees at 9 bases. The ends lost 8 bases at V and 3 bases at J; junction bases unmatched: 11. The CDR3 is made up of 15 amino acids. Germline-derived CDR1 and CDR2 are PRHDT and FYEKMQ (reference sequence). The CDR3: CASCTRGGQGYEQYF. The CDR3 bases are TGTGCCAGCTGCACCCGAGGGGGACAGGGCTACGAGCAGTACTTC.

There are many counts of this clonotype. The rearrangement joins TRBV20-1 to TRBJ2-3; 7 bases map to TRBD2. V lost 0 bases to trimming and J lost 4 bases; unmatched junction nucleotides: 7. The CDR3 is made up of 15 amino acids. CDR1 is DFQATT and CDR2 is SNEGSKA in the germline V gene (reference sequence). This CDR3 reads CSAREPGTKADTQYF. CDR3 sequence (DNA): TGCAGTGCTAGAGAACCCGGGACTAAGGCAGATACGCAGTATTTT.

This clonotype was observed many times. The V call is TRBV21-1, the J call TRBJ2-5; the tabulated D call, TRBD1, remains unverified against the DNA. TRBV21-1 is a pseudogene. The CDR3 extends over 15 amino acids. CDR3 coding DNA: TGTGCCAGCAGCAAAGTAGGACGGGATGAAGAGACCCAGTACTTC. Amino acid sequence: CASSKVGRDEETQYF.

This clonotype was counted ten times or more. The rearrangement joins TRBV2 to TRBJ2-3, with D perhaps TRBD1 (6 bases). V was pared by 7 bases and J by 3 bases, with 14 bases between. The germline gives CDR1 SNHLY, CDR2 FYNNEI. The CDR3 runs 14 residues. This CDR3 is CASTEDRRTDTQYF. The DNA for the CDR3 is TGTGCCAGCACTGAGGACAGAAGGACAGATACGCAGTATTTT.

On this clonotype: A much larger clonotype is one base distant, so this may be a read error. This chain joins TRBV6-2 or TRBV6-3 and TRBJ1-5, with D possibly matching TRBD1 (5 bases). Germline values: CDR1 MNHEY, CDR2 SVGEGT. The CDR3 covers 15 residues. The CDR3 coding sequence is TGTGCCGGCAGTCCCTGGAGGGGATGGAATCAGCCCCAGCATTTT. Translating gives CAGSPWRGWNQPQHF.

This clonotype showed up many times. V gene TRBV7-3 combines with J gene TRBJ2-4; 7 positions agree with TRBD2. CDR1 and CDR2 from the germline V gene are SGHTA and FQGTGA. This CDR3 is built from 15 residues. With V trimmed by 1 base and J by 6 bases, 6 bases remained unmatched. CDR3 protein: CASSLMAREGNIQYF. CDR3 in DNA: TGTGCCAGCAGCTTAATGGCCAGGGAGGGAAACATTCAGTACTTC. The full variable domain, rest sourced from reference TRBV7-3 and TRBJ2-4, is GAGVSQTPSNKVTEKGKYVELRCDPISGHTALYWYRQSLGQGPEFLIYFQGTGAADDSGLPNDRFFAVRPEGSVSTLKIQRTERGDSAVYLCASSLMAREGNIQYFGAGTRLSVL.

This clonotype was seen ten or more times. The CDR3 spells CASSATGREGRTGELFF. As DNA, the CDR3 is TGTGCCAGCAGCGCCACTGGACGGGAGGGCCGAACCGGGGAGCTGTTTTTT. The chain uses TRBV9 and TRBJ2-2; 8 positions agree with TRBD2. V lost 3 bases, J lost 5 bases, and 12 bases stayed unmatched. This CDR3 comprises 17 residues. Germline CDR1 and CDR2: SGDLS and YYNGEE.

A word on this clonotype: Just one base apart from a much larger clone, this may be a read error. This chain joins TRBV10-3 and TRBJ2-5; D unresolved. V lost 6 bases and J 1 base, leaving 9 bases between the germline ends. Germline-derived CDR1 and CDR2 are ENHRY and SYGVKD. The CDR3 has 13 residues. CDR3 amino acids: CAIRGSIQETQYF. CDR3 DNA sequence: TGTGCCATCAGGGGCAGCATCCAAGAGACCCAGTACTTC.

This clonotype showed up many times. The J gene is TRBJ1-5, the V gene TRBV25-1; D perhaps matches TRBD1 (6 bases). V lost 5 bases to trimming and J lost 12 bases, with 14 bases between them. Germline V CDR1 and CDR2: MGHDK, SYGVNS. The CDR3 length is 12 residues. The CDR3 is CASSSPTGRQHF. Written as DNA, the CDR3 is TGTGCCAGCAGTTCCCCGACAGGACGCCAGCATTTT.

Notes on this clonotype: This may be a read error, as it is one base from a much larger clone. The gene calls are TRBV4-2 and TRBJ2-7, with a possible D match to TRBD1 (6 bases). CDR3 length equals 15 residues. Trimming took off 4 bases at V and 7 bases at J, with 20 bases between the two ends. Germline V gene sequence: CDR1 LGHNA, CDR2 YNFKEQ. The CDR3: CASSREPTGTGEQYF. The DNA of the CDR3 is TGTGCCAGCAGCCGAGAACCCACAGGGACCGGGGAGCAGTACTTC.

There are many counts of this clonotype. This chain links TRBV5-5 with TRBJ1-5; D is unclear. CDR3 size: 12 residues. V was clipped by 7 bases and J by 4 bases, with 9 bases between them. The germline CDR1 and CDR2 sequences are SGHKS and YYEKEE (reference sequence). Written as DNA, the CDR3 is TGTGCCAGCGGAGACACTAATCAGCCCCAGCATTTT. Its protein is CASGDTNQPQHF.

This clonotype is categorized as medium-sized. The genes are TRBV10-2 and TRBJ2-1; no definite D call. The CDR3 is made up of 14 amino acids. V was trimmed by 3 bases and J by 0 bases, leaving 6 bases between them. CDR1 WSHSY and CDR2 SAAADI come from the germline V gene. The CDR3 coding sequence is TGCGCCAGCAGTGAAGTTTCCTCCTACAATGAGCAGTTCTTC. Its translation is CASSEVSSYNEQFF.

The table lists this clonotype with many counts. V gene TRBV20-1 combines with J gene TRBJ1-1; D gene uncertain. V lost 8 bases, J lost 1 base, and 11 bases lay in between. Germline V gene sequence: CDR1 DFQATT, CDR2 SNEGSKA (reference sequence). This CDR3 region has 12 residues. The CDR3 protein is CSLTPGNTEAFF. The CDR3 DNA reads as TGCAGTTTAACCCCAGGGAACACTGAAGCTTTCTTT.

This clonotype occurred many times. The chain is built from TRBV10-3 and TRBJ2-7; 7 bases map to TRBD2. Germline V gene data show CDR1 as ENHRY and CDR2 as SYGVKD. This CDR3 contains 18 residues. The trim removed 0 bases at V and 3 bases at J, leaving 14 bases unmatched. This chain's CDR3 is CAISESRLAEGPFYEQYF. The CDR3 DNA reads TGTGCCATCAGTGAGTCGAGGCTAGCGGAGGGACCGTTCTACGAGCAGTACTTC.

This clonotype was counted many times. This chain connects TRBV4-3 to TRBJ1-1; possibly TRBD1 for D (6 bases). Germline V gives CDR1 LGHNA, CDR2 YSLEER. The CDR3 spans 17 residues. V gave up 4 bases and J gave up 4 bases, with 22 bases separating them. The CDR3 is CASSPRQESSSGTEAFF. In DNA, the CDR3 is TGCGCCAGCAGCCCACGACAGGAAAGCTCTTCGGGCACTGAAGCTTTCTTT.

In this sample, this clonotype turned up many times. The chain couples TRBV7-2 to TRBJ2-3; weak D call: TRBD2 (6 bases). Germline-derived CDR1 and CDR2 are SGHTA and FQGNSA. V lost 5 bases and J lost 1, with 16 bases in between. There are 16 residues in the CDR3. The CDR3 loop reads CASSQGGSSRTDTQYF. The DNA for the CDR3 is TGTGCCAGCAGCCAAGGAGGGTCCTCGCGCACAGATACGCAGTATTTT.

There are many counts of this clonotype. The chain combines TRBV19 with TRBJ2-2; the D is unclear. CDR1 and CDR2 (germline): LNHDA, SQIVND (reference sequence). CDR3 length equals 13 residues. The V end was cut by 4 bases, the J end by 2 bases, with 5 bases between. CDR3: CASSRHNTGELFF. In DNA, the CDR3 is TGTGCCAGTAGTAGACATAACACCGGGGAGCTGTTTTTT.

The sample holds a few counts of this clonotype. The chain is built from TRBV6-1 and TRBJ1-5; D unresolved. CDR1 and CDR2 from the germline V gene are MNHNS and SASEGT. With 6 bases removed from V and 6 bases from J, the gap between germline ends came to 9 bases. This CDR3 contains 12 residues. This CDR3 is CASRRGPQPQHF. In nucleotides, the CDR3 is TGTGCCAGCAGAAGAGGGCCTCAGCCCCAGCATTTT.

Many counts were recorded for this clonotype. V gene TRBV11-2 combines with J gene TRBJ1-6, with D unclear. Trimming took off 1 base at V and 7 bases at J, with 11 bases between the two ends. The CDR3 is made up of 15 amino acids. Germline values: CDR1 SGHAT, CDR2 FQNNGV. CDR3 sequence (DNA): TGTGCCAGCAGCTTAGCTGGGAGAATAAATTCACCCCTCCACTTT. This gives the protein CASSLAGRINSPLHF.

This clonotype was recorded a few times. V gene TRBV27 combines with J gene TRBJ2-7; D may be TRBD2 (6 bases). CDR3 length: 14 amino acids. The V end was cut by 3 bases, the J end by 1 base, with 10 bases between. Germline V gene data show CDR1 as MNHEY and CDR2 as SMNVEV (reference sequence). The CDR3 bases are TGTGCCAGCAGTTTTTCCGGGGGTTCCTACGAGCAGTACTTC. This translates into CASSFSGGSYEQYF.

This clonotype was recorded at least ten times. This chain uses TRBV7-2 with TRBJ2-2, with 8 bases that match TRBD2. After removal of 0 bases from V and 5 bases from J, the junction contained 8 bases not matched to a gene. The CDR3 contains 17 residues. CDR1 is SGHTA, CDR2 FQGNSA, per germline. DNA of the CDR3: TGTGCCAGCAGCTTAGCTAGACTAGCGAGGGTGACCGGGGAGCTGTTTTTT. Encoded protein: CASSLARLARVTGELFF.

This clonotype was seen ten or more times. V gene TRBV19 combines with J gene TRBJ2-7, with 7 bases that match TRBD2. The CDR3 has 14 residues. The germline V gene encodes CDR1 LNHDA and CDR2 SQIVND (reference sequence). V lost 2 bases and J lost 1; bases outside the gene matches: 2. CDR3 DNA sequence: TGTGCCAGTAGTATACGCGGGAGATCCTACGAGCAGTACTTC. As protein: CASSIRGRSYEQYF.

This clonotype appeared many times. This chain uses TRBV9 with TRBJ2-2, with TRBD1 identical over 9 bases. The CDR3 extends over 18 amino acids. Germline-derived CDR1 and CDR2 are SGDLS and YYNGEE. Germline trimming cut 0 bases from V and 4 bases from J; bases unmatched to any gene: 10. The CDR3, as DNA: TGTGCCAGCAGCGTAGCGACGAAGGGACAGGGTCCCACCGGGGAGCTGTTTTTT. Its protein product is CASSVATKGQGPTGELFF.